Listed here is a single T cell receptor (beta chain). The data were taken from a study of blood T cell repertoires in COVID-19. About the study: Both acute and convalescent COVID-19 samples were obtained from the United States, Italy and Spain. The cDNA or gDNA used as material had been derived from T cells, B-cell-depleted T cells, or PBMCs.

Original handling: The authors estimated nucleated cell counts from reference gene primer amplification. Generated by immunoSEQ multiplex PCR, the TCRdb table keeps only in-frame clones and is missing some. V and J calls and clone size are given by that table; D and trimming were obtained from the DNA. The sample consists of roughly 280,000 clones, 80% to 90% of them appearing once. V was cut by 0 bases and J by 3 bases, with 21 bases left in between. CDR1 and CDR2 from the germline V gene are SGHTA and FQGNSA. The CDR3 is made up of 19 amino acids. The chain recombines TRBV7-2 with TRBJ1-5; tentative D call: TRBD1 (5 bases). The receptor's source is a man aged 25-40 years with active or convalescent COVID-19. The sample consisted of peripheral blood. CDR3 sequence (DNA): TGTGCCAGCAGCTTAGCGGTTACAGGTATCAACCCCAACAATCAGCCCCAGCATTTT. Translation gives CASSLAVTGINPNNQPQHF.